The rows below give T cell receptor beta chains drawn from one sample of a study of blood T cell repertoires in COVID-19. Produced via immunoSEQ multiplex PCR; TCRdb's table is partial and in-frame only. The sample consists of approximately 82,000 clones, around 92% of them appearing once. The sample comprised peripheral blood. The origin of the receptors is a woman aged 55-70 years with active COVID-19. The CDR3 runs from the conserved cysteine through the conserved F or W. D genes are given only for firm matches. Clone size, where shown, is once, few, many, or a class for clones that have expanded.

v_call: TRBV7-8; clone_size: once; d_call: TRBD1; j_call: TRBJ2-1; cdr3_aa: CASSAGTVSSYNEQFF; cdr3_nt: TGTGCCAGCAGCGCCGGGACAGTCAGCTCCTACAATGAGCAGTTCTTC
v_call: TRBV5-6; clone_size: once; d_call: .; j_call: TRBJ1-2; cdr3_aa: CASSLTQVGYTF; cdr3_nt: TGTGCCAGCAGCCTAACACAGGTTGGCTACACCTTC
v_call: TRBV28; clone_size: .; d_call: .; j_call: TRBJ1-6; cdr3_aa: CASSLYDSSYNSPLHF; cdr3_nt: TGTGCCAGCAGTTTATACGATAGCTCCTATAATTCACCCCTCCACTTT
v_call: TRBV7-9; clone_size: once; d_call: .; j_call: TRBJ1-2; cdr3_aa: CASSLGRASNYGYTF; cdr3_nt: TGTGCCAGCAGCTTAGGCAGGGCGTCTAACTATGGCTACACCTTC
v_call: TRBV10-3; clone_size: once; d_call: TRBD1; j_call: TRBJ2-7; cdr3_aa: CAISTGNSYEQYF; cdr3_nt: TGTGCCATCTCGACAGGGAACTCCTACGAGCAGTACTTC
v_call: TRBV6-2/TRBV6-3; clone_size: .; d_call: TRBD1; j_call: TRBJ1-2; cdr3_aa: CASSYPRGQGLYGYTF; cdr3_nt: TGTGCCAGCAGTTACCCGCGGGGACAGGGTCTCTATGGCTACACCTTC
v_call: TRBV5-4; clone_size: few; d_call: TRBD1; j_call: TRBJ1-2; cdr3_aa: CASSLPRQGLYGYTF; cdr3_nt: TGTGCCAGCAGCTTACCTAGACAGGGCCTCTATGGCTACACCTTC
v_call: TRBV6-7; clone_size: once; d_call: .; j_call: TRBJ2-3; cdr3_aa: CASSYSSQGTTDTQYF; cdr3_nt: TGTGCCAGCAGTTACTCGAGTCAGGGGACCACAGATACGCAGTATTTT
v_call: TRBV7-9; clone_size: .; d_call: TRBD2; j_call: TRBJ2-3; cdr3_aa: CASSDSGTSADTQYF; cdr3_nt: TGTGCCAGCAGCGATAGCGGGACGAGCGCAGATACGCAGTATTTT
v_call: TRBV6-6; clone_size: .; d_call: .; j_call: TRBJ1-2; cdr3_aa: CASSPDSGKINYGYTF; cdr3_nt: TGTGCCAGCAGCCCCGACTCCGGGAAGATTAACTATGGCTACACCTTC
v_call: TRBV27; clone_size: .; d_call: .; j_call: TRBJ1-5; cdr3_aa: CASSPRRASGQPQHF; cdr3_nt: TGTGCCAGCAGTCCTCGACGGGCCTCGGGACAGCCCCAGCATTTT
v_call: TRBV7-9; clone_size: .; d_call: TRBD2; j_call: TRBJ2-3; cdr3_aa: CASSLGLAGLTDTQYF; cdr3_nt: TGTGCCAGCAGCTTAGGACTAGCGGGCCTCACAGATACGCAGTATTTT
v_call: TRBV5-4; clone_size: .; d_call: TRBD1; j_call: TRBJ2-5; cdr3_aa: CASSLNRGLETQYF; cdr3_nt: TGTGCCAGCAGCTTGAACAGGGGGCTAGAGACCCAGTACTTC
v_call: TRBV5-1; clone_size: .; d_call: TRBD2; j_call: TRBJ2-1; cdr3_aa: CASSSGLEDEQFF; cdr3_nt: TGCGCCAGCAGCTCCGGACTAGAGGATGAGCAGTTCTTC
v_call: TRBV28; clone_size: .; d_call: .; j_call: TRBJ2-1; cdr3_aa: CASRGDGGPYNEQFF; cdr3_nt: TGTGCCAGCAGAGGGGACGGGGGACCCTACAATGAGCAGTTCTTC
v_call: TRBV5-4; clone_size: .; d_call: .; j_call: TRBJ2-7; cdr3_aa: CASSTATGRLAGSYEQYF; cdr3_nt: TGTGCCAGCAGCACCGCGACAGGGCGGCTAGCGGGCTCCTACGAGCAGTACTTC
v_call: TRBV19; clone_size: .; d_call: .; j_call: TRBJ1-6; cdr3_aa: CASSIQGSSYNSPLHF; cdr3_nt: TGTGCCAGTAGTATACAGGGGAGCTCCTATAATTCACCCCTCCACTTT
v_call: TRBV7-8; clone_size: .; d_call: .; j_call: TRBJ2-3; cdr3_aa: CASSWRNAYSTDTQYF; cdr3_nt: TGTGCCAGCAGCTGGAGAAATGCGTATAGCACAGATACGCAGTATTTT
v_call: TRBV10-3; clone_size: .; d_call: TRBD2; j_call: TRBJ2-1; cdr3_aa: CAISGLAGGNEQFF; cdr3_nt: TGTGCCATCAGTGGACTAGCGGGAGGCAATGAGCAGTTCTTC
v_call: TRBV7-3; clone_size: .; d_call: TRBD2; j_call: TRBJ2-1; cdr3_aa: CASSPLAGSYNEQFF; cdr3_nt: TGTGCCAGCAGCCCGTTAGCGGGCTCCTACAATGAGCAGTTCTTC
v_call: TRBV7-2; clone_size: .; d_call: TRBD1; j_call: TRBJ2-4; cdr3_aa: CASSISRDSNIQYF; cdr3_nt: TGTGCCAGCAGCATCTCAAGGGACAGCAACATTCAGTACTTC
v_call: TRBV6-5; clone_size: .; d_call: .; j_call: TRBJ2-3; cdr3_aa: CASSYGTLTDTQYF; cdr3_nt: TGTGCCAGCAGTTACGGGACTCTCACAGATACGCAGTATTTT
v_call: TRBV5-4; clone_size: once; d_call: TRBD2; j_call: TRBJ2-2; cdr3_aa: CASSSRTGTSGTGELFF; cdr3_nt: TGTGCCAGCAGTTCGAGAACCGGGACTAGCGGAACCGGGGAGCTGTTTTTT
v_call: TRBV5-4; clone_size: .; d_call: TRBD2; j_call: TRBJ2-3; cdr3_aa: CASSLPGTSGGRDTQYF; cdr3_nt: TGTGCCAGCAGCTTACCCGGGACTAGCGGGGGACGAGATACGCAGTATTTT
v_call: TRBV19; clone_size: .; d_call: .; j_call: TRBJ2-7; cdr3_aa: CASSTTRGEEQYF; cdr3_nt: TGTGCCAGTAGTACGACCCGCGGGGAAGAGCAGTACTTC
v_call: TRBV30; clone_size: .; d_call: TRBD1; j_call: TRBJ1-3; cdr3_aa: CAWGGTGRNTIYF; cdr3_nt: TGTGCCTGGGGTGGGACAGGGAGAAACACCATATATTTT
v_call: TRBV5-1; clone_size: .; d_call: .; j_call: TRBJ2-3; cdr3_aa: CASSRGTAPSTDTQYF; cdr3_nt: TGCGCCAGCAGCCGCGGGACAGCACCTAGCACAGATACGCAGTATTTT
v_call: TRBV5-1; clone_size: .; d_call: TRBD2; j_call: TRBJ2-7; cdr3_aa: CASSTGLAGLYEQYF; cdr3_nt: TGCGCCAGCAGCACCGGACTAGCGGGGTTATACGAGCAGTACTTC
v_call: TRBV15; clone_size: .; d_call: TRBD1; j_call: TRBJ1-6; cdr3_aa: CATSRGAPGTGLGSPLHF; cdr3_nt: TGTGCCACCAGCAGAGGGGCCCCTGGGACAGGGCTCGGGTCACCCCTCCACTTT
v_call: TRBV6-5; clone_size: .; d_call: TRBD1; j_call: TRBJ1-1; cdr3_aa: CASSYSVGQGGAFF; cdr3_nt: TGTGCCAGCAGTTACTCGGTGGGACAGGGGGGGGCTTTCTTT
v_call: TRBV5-8; clone_size: few; d_call: TRBD1; j_call: TRBJ1-5; cdr3_aa: CASSFATGRSNQPQHF; cdr3_nt: TGTGCCAGCAGCTTCGCGACAGGGAGAAGCAATCAGCCCCAGCATTTT
v_call: TRBV19; clone_size: .; d_call: .; j_call: TRBJ1-4; cdr3_aa: CATSLTRENEKLFF; cdr3_nt: TGTGCCACTAGCCTAACCAGGGAAAACGAAAAACTGTTTTTT
v_call: TRBV7-9; clone_size: once; d_call: .; j_call: TRBJ1-1; cdr3_aa: CASSLSAGATEAFF; cdr3_nt: TGTGCCAGCAGCCTTTCTGCTGGGGCCACTGAAGCTTTCTTT
v_call: TRBV7-8; clone_size: .; d_call: TRBD2; j_call: TRBJ2-3; cdr3_aa: CASSPGGAKDTQYF; cdr3_nt: TGTGCCAGCAGCCCGGGGGGGGCTAAAGATACGCAGTATTTT
v_call: TRBV19; clone_size: .; d_call: TRBD1; j_call: TRBJ1-5; cdr3_aa: CASSIVGQGFRNQPQHF; cdr3_nt: TGTGCCAGTAGTATAGTCGGACAGGGATTCCGCAATCAGCCCCAGCATTTT
v_call: TRBV7-9; clone_size: .; d_call: .; j_call: TRBJ1-4; cdr3_aa: CASSTGPQGWATNEKLFF; cdr3_nt: TGTGCCAGCAGCACGGGCCCCCAGGGTTGGGCAACTAATGAAAAACTGTTTTTT
v_call: TRBV5-1; clone_size: few; d_call: .; j_call: TRBJ2-2; cdr3_aa: CASSPGNTGELFF; cdr3_nt: TGCGCCAGCAGCCCGGGAAACACCGGGGAGCTGTTTTTT
v_call: TRBV19; clone_size: .; d_call: .; j_call: TRBJ2-1; cdr3_aa: CASSFQGYSYNEQFF; cdr3_nt: TGTGCCAGTAGCTTCCAGGGGTATTCCTACAATGAGCAGTTCTTC
v_call: TRBV7-9; clone_size: .; d_call: .; j_call: TRBJ1-2; cdr3_aa: CASSLVGQNGYTF; cdr3_nt: TGTGCCAGCAGCTTAGTAGGACAAAATGGCTACACCTTC
v_call: TRBV18; clone_size: once; d_call: TRBD1; j_call: TRBJ1-5; cdr3_aa: CASSPPGQRQQPQHF; cdr3_nt: TGTGCCAGCTCACCCCCGGGACAGCGACAGCAGCCCCAGCATTTT
v_call: TRBV7-3; clone_size: .; d_call: .; j_call: TRBJ1-1; cdr3_aa: CASSLIGGGTEAFF; cdr3_nt: TGTGCCAGCAGCTTAATTGGGGGAGGCACTGAAGCTTTCTTT